This T cell receptor (beta chain) was identified in a study of blood T cell repertoires in COVID-19. In the study overall: The United States, Italy and Spain supplied acute and convalescent COVID-19 samples.

Sequencing was performed with immunoSEQ multiplex PCR; in TCRdb, only in-frame clones are kept and a portion is missing. This table has 200,000 to 300,000 clones, 65% to 85% appearing once. The specimen was peripheral blood. The receptor was derived from a middle-aged man with acute or convalescent COVID-19.

The CDR3 region is CASSLTANTEAFF. As DNA, the CDR3 is TGTGCCAGCAGCTTGACAGCGAACACTGAAGCTTTCTTT. The V gene is TRBV5-4, the J gene TRBJ1-1; no reliable D call. Germline CDR1 reads SGHNT; CDR2 reads YYREEE (reference sequence). Trimming shortened V by 1 base and J by 1 base, and 5 bases separated the two germline ends. The CDR3 totals 13 residues.